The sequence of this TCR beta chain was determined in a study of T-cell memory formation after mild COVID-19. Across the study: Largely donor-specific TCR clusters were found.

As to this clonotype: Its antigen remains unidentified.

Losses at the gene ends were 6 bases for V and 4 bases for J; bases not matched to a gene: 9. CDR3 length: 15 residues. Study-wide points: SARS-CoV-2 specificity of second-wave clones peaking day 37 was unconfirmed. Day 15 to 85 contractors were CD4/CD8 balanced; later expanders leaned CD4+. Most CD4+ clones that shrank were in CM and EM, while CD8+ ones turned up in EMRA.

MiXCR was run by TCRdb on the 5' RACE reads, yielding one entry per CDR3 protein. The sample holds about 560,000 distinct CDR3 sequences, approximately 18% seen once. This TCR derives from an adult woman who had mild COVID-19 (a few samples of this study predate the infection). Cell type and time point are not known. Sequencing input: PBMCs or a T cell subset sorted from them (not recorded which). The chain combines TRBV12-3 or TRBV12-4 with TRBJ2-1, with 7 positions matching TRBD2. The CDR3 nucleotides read TGTGCCAGCAGCTCCCCCAGCGGGAAGTACAATGAGCAGTTCTTC. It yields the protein CASSSPSGKYNEQFF.